This TCR beta chain emerged from a study of blood T cell repertoires in COVID-19 (dated by TCRdb to the early 2020s). Turning to the overall study: The collaborator samples originated in the United States, Italy and Spain and spanned the acute and convalescent phases of COVID-19. The samples were drawn from the first 160 participants of the ongoing ImmuneRACE study and from over 950 subjects provided by 6 global collaborators. HLA class I and class II types, where available, came from metadata supplied by the sample provider rather than from assay-based typing. The dataset comprised deeply sampled blood TCRbeta repertoires from subjects exposed to, actively infected with, or recovered from COVID-19. The repertoires were made available in a free public database intended to serve as a resource for research on the immune response to SARS-CoV-2. A de-identified subject ID, COVID-19 status, age in years and sex were almost always included in the sample metadata. The material from the prospective study consisted of cDNA or gDNA derived from T cells, B-cell-depleted T cells, or PBMCs.

At one collaborating source in Seattle, patients were enrolled during active infection and were followed longitudinally through the course of disease. The collaborating institutions used their own protocols to collect whole blood in K2EDTA tubes. For TCRbeta analysis, collaborators shipped samples as frozen whole blood, isolated PBMCs, or DNA extracted from either of those sample types. Details on this clone: Which antigen it targets is not known. Base quality data are lacking; no much larger clone is found one base away.

TCRbeta CDR3 regions were amplified from genomic DNA using the immunoSEQ Assay, a bias-controlled multiplex PCR. As for the original processing: Within the assay, amplification of reference gene primers was used to estimate how many nucleated cells each sample contained. To quantify the absolute abundance of each unique TCRbeta CDR3 rearrangement, sequence reads were collapsed and filtered. For each sample, productive Simpson clonality was calculated as the square root of Simpson's diversity index across productive rearrangements. TCRdb provides this immuneACCESS table in a form limited to in-frame rearrangements. Some clones are lacking; in checked studies, under half of them reflect an unresolved V gene, and why the rest are absent is not known. The D gene and trimming were derived from the DNA, and the V and J assignments and clone size from that table. In all, the sample holds under 400,000 clones, and around 89% of those were seen once. In total, the top ten clones hold 1.5% to 2% of the sample.

What the study reported, not specific to this receptor: Clinical and demographic metadata were provided uncurated, with the amount varying by source and participant.

Sequencing was carried out using peripheral blood. This receptor was identified in a woman younger than 45 with COVID-19, enrolled during active disease.

This receptor carries the CDR3 CASSPRQGTEAFF. The nucleotide sequence reads as follows: TGTGCCAGCTCACCACGACAGGGGACTGAAGCTTTCTTT. This chain joins TRBV18 to TRBJ1-1, with 8 central nucleotides matching TRBD1. The cysteine opens and the phenylalanine closes a CDR3 of 13 amino acids. Solely the CDR3 DNA is kept, with 39 bases framed from the first base. CDR1 is given as KGHSH and CDR2 as LQKENI, both from the germline V gene. Relative to germline, V is missing 1 base and J is missing 5 bases, with 0 bases of the junction outside any gene match.